The text below deals with one T cell receptor beta chain. The antigen remains undetermined. This entry comes from a study of cytomegalovirus exposure and HLA in healthy donors. Study observations and caveats: Looking again later, the authors saw that most CMV-associated TCR beta chains seemed HLA-restricted. A further, later analysis showed that HLA-associated TCR beta chains (compared with equally common others) were more clonally expanded.

Researchers ran the PCR with 60 Vbeta and 13 Jbeta primers. Clones were sequenced by immunoSEQ multiplex PCR, and TCRdb holds only the in-frame ones, with some missing. There are approximately 240,000 clones in the sample; around 80% occur only once, and 5% to 6% lies in the top ten. Sequencing input: PBMCs. This TCR was sampled from a woman aged 35 to 49 in good health and CMV-seropositive.

CDR3 loop: CAWSVRDSGEQFF. As DNA, the CDR3 is TGTGCCTGGAGTGTACGTGATAGCGGTGAGCAGTTCTTC. The chain carries TRBV30 and TRBJ2-1; tentatively, D is TRBD2 (6 bases). This CDR3 has 13 residues. V dropped 0 bases and J dropped 9 bases, with 12 bases sitting between them. Germline V gene lookup returns CDR1 GTSNPN and CDR2 SVGIG (reference sequence).